Listed below are T cell receptor beta chains from one sample, sequenced in a study of OX40 agonist ivuxolimab in advanced cancers. Using immunoSEQ multiplex PCR, the repertoire was profiled, and TCRdb retains in-frame clones only, with some absent. Of some 51,000 clones in the sample, around 77% were seen once. The sequenced sample was CD4+ or CD8+ T cells sorted from blood, obtained in a trial of the OX40 agonist ivuxolimab. The receptors originated from an adult with an advanced solid tumor such as melanoma, head and neck, liver or kidney cancer. CDR3s include the opening cysteine and the closing phenylalanine or tryptophan. D genes are given only for firm matches.

V: TRBV7-2; D: -; CDR3: CASSSWGYNEQFF
V: TRBV28; D: TRBD1; CDR3: CASSLGTGLGNSPLHF
V: TRBV7-8; D: -; CDR3: CASSLFPRGETQYF
V: TRBV5-1; D: -; CDR3: CASSPRGADSGANVLTF
V: TRBV5-1; D: TRBD1; CDR3: CASSLWSGGLGEQYF
V: TRBV11-1; D: TRBD2; CDR3: CASTLSGYYTDTQYF
V: TRBV11-2; D: -; CDR3: CASSLDHLRSEQYF
V: TRBV6-1; D: TRBD2; CDR3: CASSDRLAGTDTQYF
V: TRBV5-6; D: -; CDR3: CASSRTTGIGYTF
V: TRBV6-1; D: TRBD2; CDR3: CASSVLGLAGYNEQFF
V: TRBV11-2; D: -; CDR3: CASSFGSVDLADTQYF
V: TRBV5-1; D: -; CDR3: CASSLLANAHEQFF
V: TRBV14; D: TRBD1; CDR3: CASSLRTGRNTEAFF
V: TRBV5-1; D: TRBD1; CDR3: CASSFFSRGNTGNTIYF
V: TRBV5-1; D: TRBD2; CDR3: CASSPAGLVTDTQYF
V: TRBV18; D: -; CDR3: CASSPGLNTEAFF
V: TRBV7-8; D: TRBD1; CDR3: CASSPRDRGRRTF
V: TRBV5-1; D: -; CDR3: CASSLGPQGSGYTF
V: TRBV16; D: -; CDR3: CASSPSGTSYNEQFF
V: TRBV9; D: TRBD2; CDR3: CASSVGIAGSTGELFF
V: TRBV11-2; D: TRBD2; CDR3: CASSRLASVYEQYF
V: TRBV5-1; D: -; CDR3: CASSLDRYTEAFF
V: TRBV4-1; D: -; CDR3: CASSRYQGLDYGYTF
V: TRBV5-1; D: TRBD2; CDR3: CASSIVAGAGYEQYF
V: TRBV5-1; D: -; CDR3: CASSLGRGDNEQFF
V: TRBV7-8; D: -; CDR3: CASSLTRGRNTGELFF
V: TRBV7-3; D: -; CDR3: CASSLSSNQPQHF
V: TRBV10-3; D: TRBD2; CDR3: CAMGLDGADEQFF
V: TRBV11-2; D: -; CDR3: CASSLTSFSSYEQYF
V: TRBV6-5; D: -; CDR3: CASRPGLLNTEAFF
V: TRBV14; D: -; CDR3: CASSQGRALNTEAFF
V: TRBV29-1; D: TRBD1; CDR3: CSLGQGGGYTF